Listed below are T cell receptor beta chains from one sample, sequenced in a study of cytomegalovirus exposure and HLA in healthy donors. Produced via immunoSEQ multiplex PCR; TCRdb's table is partial and in-frame only. The table includes over 85,000 clones, around nine tenths detected once. The sample comprised PBMCs. The receptors come from a young woman in good health and CMV-seronegative. Each CDR3 is given without its conserved first and last residue. Each record gives: V gene, D gene, J gene, CDR3 protein. The D gene is left open where the match is weak.

v_gene: TRBV4-3
d_gene: NA
j_gene: TRBJ2-5
CDR3aa: ASSQERGETQY

v_gene: TRBV27
d_gene: NA
j_gene: TRBJ2-2
CDR3aa: ASTNRQYGELF

v_gene: TRBV2
d_gene: NA
j_gene: TRBJ2-1
CDR3aa: ASCEGSGEQF

v_gene: TRBV5-1
d_gene: TRBD1
j_gene: TRBJ2-7
CDR3aa: ASSVSYHTGTGPHEQY

v_gene: TRBV30
d_gene: NA
j_gene: TRBJ1-2
CDR3aa: AWSVKGLIGYT

v_gene: TRBV27
d_gene: NA
j_gene: TRBJ2-1
CDR3aa: ASISAEGVRNNEQF

v_gene: TRBV6-5
d_gene: TRBD2
j_gene: TRBJ2-1
CDR3aa: ASSYSTSGTSNEQF

v_gene: TRBV28
d_gene: TRBD2
j_gene: TRBJ2-1
CDR3aa: ASTRRGTSDYNEQF

v_gene: TRBV28
d_gene: NA
j_gene: TRBJ2-5
CDR3aa: ASSLAAGLGEETQY

v_gene: TRBV6-1
d_gene: TRBD1
j_gene: TRBJ2-7
CDR3aa: ASTTMAGGNEQY

v_gene: TRBV5-1
d_gene: NA
j_gene: TRBJ1-1
CDR3aa: ASSSGQGRTTEAF

v_gene: TRBV5-4
d_gene: NA
j_gene: TRBJ1-1
CDR3aa: ASSSGTAAF

v_gene: TRBV6-6
d_gene: TRBD2
j_gene: TRBJ2-1
CDR3aa: ASRGLGGADYNEQF

v_gene: TRBV9
d_gene: NA
j_gene: TRBJ2-7
CDR3aa: ASSAMSGGSDEQY